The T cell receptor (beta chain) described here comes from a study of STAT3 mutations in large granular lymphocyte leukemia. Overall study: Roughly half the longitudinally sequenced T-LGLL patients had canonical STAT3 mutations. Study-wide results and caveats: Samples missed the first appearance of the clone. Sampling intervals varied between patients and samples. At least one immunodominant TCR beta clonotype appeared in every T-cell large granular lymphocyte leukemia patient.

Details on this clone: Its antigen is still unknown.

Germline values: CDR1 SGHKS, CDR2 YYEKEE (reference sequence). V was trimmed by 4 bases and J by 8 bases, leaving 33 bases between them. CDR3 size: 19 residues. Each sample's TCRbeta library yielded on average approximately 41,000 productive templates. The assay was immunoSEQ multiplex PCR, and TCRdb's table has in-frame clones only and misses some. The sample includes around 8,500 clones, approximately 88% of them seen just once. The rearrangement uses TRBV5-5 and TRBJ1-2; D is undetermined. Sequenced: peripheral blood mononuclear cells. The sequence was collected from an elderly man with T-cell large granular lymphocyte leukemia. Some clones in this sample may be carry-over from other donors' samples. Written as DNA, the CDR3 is TGTGCCAGCAGCGATACCCCGACAACACATTTTATCCTCATTGAAGGCTACACCTTC. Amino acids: CASSDTPTTHFILIEGYTF.